This is a list of T cell receptor beta chains from one sample in a study of shared clonotypes between healthy human individuals. TCRdb's table, derived via immunoSEQ multiplex PCR, lists solely in-frame clones and lacks some. The table includes about 2 million clones, 85% to 95% detected once. Sequencing input: naive CD8+ T cells sorted from blood. The origin of the receptors is a young man in good health. Both conserved end residues are part of each CDR3. Fields, in order: CDR3 protein, CDR3 DNA, J gene, CDR3 length, V gene, D gene. The D gene is left open where the match is weak.

cdr3_aa: CAGSQTGFFYGYTF; cdr3_nt: TGTGCCGGCAGTCAGACAGGTTTCTTCTATGGCTACACCTTC; j_call: TRBJ1-2; cdr3_length: 14; v_call: TRBV2; d_call: .
cdr3_aa: CASSLVVGGTEAFF; cdr3_nt: TGTGCCAGCAGCTTAGTAGTAGGGGGCACTGAAGCTTTCTTT; j_call: TRBJ1-1; cdr3_length: 14; v_call: TRBV7-9; d_call: .
cdr3_aa: CASSPIPGKVPNTGELFF; cdr3_nt: TGTGCCAGCAGCCCCATTCCCGGAAAGGTCCCGAACACCGGGGAGCTGTTTTTT; j_call: TRBJ2-2; cdr3_length: 18; v_call: TRBV7-9; d_call: .
cdr3_aa: CASSLVSPGGYNEQFF; cdr3_nt: TGTGCCAGCAGCTTGGTTTCGCCGGGAGGGTACAATGAGCAGTTCTTC; j_call: TRBJ2-1; cdr3_length: 16; v_call: TRBV5-6; d_call: TRBD2
cdr3_aa: CASRNRDRVIYSNQPQHF; cdr3_nt: TGTGCCAGCAGGAACCGGGACAGGGTCATTTATAGCAATCAGCCCCAGCATTTT; j_call: TRBJ1-5; cdr3_length: 18; v_call: TRBV6-7; d_call: TRBD1
cdr3_aa: CASSLFRGAGELFF; cdr3_nt: TGTGCCAGCAGCTTATTCAGGGGGGCCGGGGAGCTGTTTTTT; j_call: TRBJ2-2; cdr3_length: 14; v_call: TRBV7-6; d_call: .
cdr3_aa: CASSPDYGAANEKLFF; cdr3_nt: TGTGCCAGCTCACCCGATTATGGGGCCGCTAATGAAAAACTGTTTTTT; j_call: TRBJ1-4; cdr3_length: 16; v_call: TRBV18; d_call: .
cdr3_aa: CASSPDATTDTQYF; cdr3_nt: TGTGCCAGTAGTCCCGACGCCACCACAGATACGCAGTATTTT; j_call: TRBJ2-3; cdr3_length: 14; v_call: TRBV19; d_call: .
cdr3_aa: CASSLASQETGEQYF; cdr3_nt: TGTGCCAGCAGCTTAGCGTCCCAAGAGACGGGAGAGCAGTACTTC; j_call: TRBJ2-7; cdr3_length: 15; v_call: TRBV7-9; d_call: .
cdr3_aa: CASSLQGLGNEKLFF; cdr3_nt: TGTGCCAGCAGCTTACAGGGATTGGGGAATGAAAAACTGTTTTTT; j_call: TRBJ1-4; cdr3_length: 15; v_call: TRBV5-4; d_call: .
cdr3_aa: CASSYLGGDYSNQPQHF; cdr3_nt: TGTGCCAGCAGCTACCTAGGGGGGGATTATAGCAATCAGCCCCAGCATTTT; j_call: TRBJ1-5; cdr3_length: 17; v_call: TRBV2; d_call: .
cdr3_aa: CASSSPHLQETQYF; cdr3_nt: TGTGCCAGCAGCAGCCCGCACCTCCAAGAGACCCAGTACTTC; j_call: TRBJ2-5; cdr3_length: 14; v_call: TRBV5-6; d_call: .
cdr3_aa: CASSYGDEQYF; cdr3_nt: TGTGCCAGCAGTTACGGGGACGAGCAGTACTTC; j_call: TRBJ2-7; cdr3_length: 11; v_call: TRBV6-5; d_call: .
cdr3_aa: CASSDRDRDRSGANVLTF; cdr3_nt: TGTGCCAGCAGCGACCGGGACAGGGACCGCTCTGGGGCCAACGTCCTGACTTTC; j_call: TRBJ2-6; cdr3_length: 18; v_call: TRBV13; d_call: TRBD1
cdr3_aa: CASSYSSGGNTIYF; cdr3_nt: TGTGCCAGCAGTTACTCCTCGGGTGGAAACACCATATATTTT; j_call: TRBJ1-3; cdr3_length: 14; v_call: TRBV6-5; d_call: .
cdr3_aa: CASSLRGGTEAFF; cdr3_nt: TGCGCCAGCAGCTTGAGAGGCGGCACGGAAGCTTTCTTT; j_call: TRBJ1-1; cdr3_length: 13; v_call: TRBV5-1; d_call: .
cdr3_aa: CASGTDRDDSPLHF; cdr3_nt: TGTGCCAGTGGGACAGACAGGGATGATTCACCCCTCCACTTT; j_call: TRBJ1-6; cdr3_length: 14; v_call: TRBV19; d_call: TRBD1
cdr3_aa: CASSYWGGSYNEQFF; cdr3_nt: TGCGCCAGCAGCTACTGGGGGGGCTCCTACAATGAGCAGTTCTTC; j_call: TRBJ2-1; cdr3_length: 15; v_call: TRBV5-1; d_call: TRBD2